The 2 T cell receptor beta chains listed next were all sequenced from one sample in a study of cytomegalovirus exposure and HLA in healthy donors. It was with 60 Vbeta and 13 Jbeta primers that the PCR ran. The data were produced by immunoSEQ multiplex PCR, yet TCRdb's version contains in-frame clones alone and is incomplete. This repertoire shows roughly 100,000 clones, 70% to 80% found once; its top ten account for roughly 9.1%. Sequenced sample: PBMCs. The receptors stem from a male donor in good health and CMV-seropositive.

The rearrangement uses TRBV7-2 and TRBJ2-5, with TRBD2 as a possible D gene (5 bases). V gave up 7 bases and J gave up 6 bases, with 21 bases separating them. CDR1 is SGHTA, CDR2 FQGNSA, per germline. There are 15 residues in the CDR3. CDR3: CASTPGGPRSQTQYF. DNA of the CDR3: TGTGCCAGCACCCCGGGCGGGCCCCGTAGTCAGACCCAGTACTTC.

V gene TRBV25-1 combines with J gene TRBJ2-7, with a possible D match to TRBD1 (7 bases). Germline V lookup: CDR1 MGHDK, CDR2 SYGVNS. The CDR3 is 14 residues long. Trimming took 3 bases from V and 3 from J, leaving 12 bases between them. The CDR3 coding sequence is TGTGCCAGCAGTGATTCCCAGGGGGGCTACGAGCAGTACTTC. It yields the protein CASSDSQGGYEQYF.